Shown below are 25 T cell receptor beta chains from a single sample sequenced in a study of cytotoxic CD8 clonotypes in ibrutinib-treated CLL. The table came from immunoSEQ multiplex PCR; TCRdb's copy has only in-frame clones and leaves some out. The sample includes around 91,000 clones, around 84% seen only once; the top ten take 5.4%. The sample here was PBMCs, taken before ibrutinib treatment. These receptors were obtained from a human donor with chronic lymphocytic leukemia.

The chain is built from TRBV13 and TRBJ2-3; 10 nucleotides match TRBD2. Germline trimming cut 4 bases from V and 4 bases from J; bases unmatched to any gene: 14. The CDR3 totals 18 residues. The germline V gene has CDR1 PRHDT and CDR2 FYEKMQ (reference sequence). The DNA for the CDR3 is TGTGCCAGCAGCTCCCTAGCGGGAGTGGGGACAATCGCAGATACGCAGTATTTT. Protein product: CASSSLAGVGTIADTQYF.

This rearrangement joins TRBV4-1 to TRBJ2-1, with a weak D call TRBD2 (6 bases). CDR1 is MGHRA, CDR2 YSYEKL, per germline. V lost 4 bases, J lost 4 bases, and 20 bases lay in between. The CDR3 has 17 residues. Written as DNA, the CDR3 is TGCGCCAGCAGCCGAGCGGGCCGAGCTGACTTGTACAATGAGCAGTTCTTC. It specifies CASSRAGRADLYNEQFF.

This chain joins TRBV27 and TRBJ1-5; D is unclear. Germline values: CDR1 MNHEY, CDR2 SMNVEV (reference sequence). The CDR3 length is 15 residues. V lost 7 bases, J lost 0 bases, and 13 bases lay in between. CDR3 in DNA: TGTGCCAGCACCCTTACTTGGAATAGCAATCAGCCCCAGCATTTT. Translated, it gives CASTLTWNSNQPQHF.

This chain joins TRBV28 and TRBJ2-7; 7 positions agree with TRBD2. The CDR3 is 16 amino acids. CDR1 and CDR2 from the germline V gene are MDHEN and SYDVKM. V trimming: 7 bases; J trimming: 0 bases; junction bases outside the gene matches: 12. DNA of the CDR3: TGTGCCAGCATCCAAACCCGGGACTACCCCTCCTACGAGCAGTACTTC. This encodes CASIQTRDYPSYEQYF.

This rearrangement joins TRBV7-2 to TRBJ2-1, with D unclear. The germline gives CDR1 SGHTA, CDR2 FQGNSA. V lost 1 base and J 3 bases, leaving 10 bases between the germline ends. The CDR3 extends over 15 amino acids. The CDR3 nucleotides read TGTGCCAGCAGCTTAGATAGTGCCGTCTACAATGAGCAGTTCTTC. Its translation: CASSLDSAVYNEQFF.

The chain combines TRBV9 with TRBJ1-2, with TRBD1 identical over 10 bases. From germline, CDR1 is SGDLS and CDR2 YYNGEE. V lost 0 bases, J lost 4 bases, and 6 bases stayed unmatched. This CDR3 spans 16 amino acids. The CDR3 nucleotides read TGTGCCAGCAGCGTAGGGGACAGGGGAGTCGGCTATGGCTACACCTTC. The encoded protein is CASSVGDRGVGYGYTF.

The V and J genes are TRBV5-4 and TRBJ1-4; a weak D match, TRBD1 (5 bases). The V gene lost 4 bases and the J gene lost 6 bases, with 16 bases spanning the gap. CDR1 SGHNT and CDR2 YYREEE come from the germline V gene (reference sequence). This CDR3 contains 15 residues. For the CDR3, the DNA is TGTGCCAGCAGCCCCACAGGCGCTCGTGATGAAAAACTGTTTTTT. This gives the protein CASSPTGARDEKLFF.

The chain uses TRBV19 and TRBJ1-1, with D hard to call. Between the trimmed V and J ends, which lost 4 bases and 1 base, there was a span of 7 bases. There are 13 residues in the CDR3. Germline CDR1 is LNHDA and CDR2 is SQIVND (reference sequence). The CDR3 reads CASSTETNTEAFF. In DNA form, the CDR3 reads TGTGCCAGTAGTACAGAAACGAACACTGAAGCTTTCTTT.

This chain uses TRBV6-5 with TRBJ1-2, with D possibly being TRBD1 (6 bases). This CDR3 spans 13 amino acids. The germline gives CDR1 MNHEY, CDR2 SVGAGI. Trimming pared 6 bases from V and 8 bases from J, leaving 16 bases between. The CDR3 here is CASRRGQSSGYTF. CDR3 DNA sequence: TGTGCCAGCAGGCGAGGACAGTCATCCGGCTACACCTTC.

The rearrangement joins TRBV19 to TRBJ2-3; D remains ambiguous. Germline lookup yields CDR1 LNHDA and CDR2 SQIVND (reference sequence). This CDR3 region has 14 residues. Between the trimmed V and J ends, which lost 7 bases and 4 bases, there was a span of 15 bases. This CDR3 is CASKATSSSDTQYF. The CDR3 bases are TGTGCCAGTAAGGCCACTTCAAGTTCAGATACGCAGTATTTT. Based on the CDR3 plus reference TRBV19 and TRBJ2-3, the full variable domain is DGGITQSPKYLFRKEGQNVTLSCEQNLNHDAMYWYRQDPGQGLRLIYYSQIVNDFQKGDIAEGYSVSREKKESFPLTVTSAQKNPTAFYLCASKATSSSDTQYFGPGTRLTVL.

This clone appeared once. J is TRBJ2-7 and V is TRBV28; D ambiguous. Trimming shortened V by 7 bases and J by 0 bases, and 7 bases separated the two germline ends. This CDR3 contains 12 residues. Germline CDR1 and CDR2: MDHEN and SYDVKM. Here the CDR3 reads CASTRYSYEQYF. CDR3 nucleotide sequence: TGTGCCAGCACTCGGTACTCCTACGAGCAGTACTTC.

The CDR3 region is CASSVAGTGNQPQHF. The CDR3 DNA reads as TGTGCCAGCAGCGTAGCAGGGACAGGGAATCAGCCCCAGCATTTT. The chain is built from TRBV9 and TRBJ1-5; 9 bases are a match to TRBD1. J was trimmed by 4 bases and V by 0 bases; bases with no gene match: 2. Germline V CDR1 and CDR2: SGDLS, YYNGEE. The CDR3 has 15 amino acids.

The chain joins TRBV18 to TRBJ2-7; D unresolved. The CDR3 has 13 residues. Trimming left V 3 bases short and J 0 bases short, with 6 bases between. Looked up from germline, CDR1 is KGHSH and CDR2 is LQKENI. This chain's CDR3 is CASSPSASYEQYF. CDR3 DNA: TGTGCCAGCTCACCCTCAGCCTCCTACGAGCAGTACTTC.

This chain joins TRBV7-9 and TRBJ2-2; TRBD1 or TRBD2 may be the D gene (5 bases each). This CDR3 has 14 amino acids. CDR1 and CDR2 from the germline V gene are SEHNR and FQNEAQ (reference sequence). The V end was cut by 6 bases, the J end by 3 bases, with 11 bases between. CDR3 region: CASRRGPDTGELFF. The CDR3 DNA reads TGTGCCAGCAGGAGGGGTCCGGACACCGGGGAGCTGTTTTTT.

This clone was counted once. This sequence joins TRBV5-1 and TRBJ2-7; D might be TRBD1 or TRBD2, each matching 5 bases. The CDR3 loop spans 13 amino acids. Germline-derived CDR1 and CDR2 are SGHRS and YFSETQ. Trimming shortened V by 3 bases and J by 5 bases, and 12 bases separated the two germline ends. CDR3 sequence (DNA): TGCGCCAGCAGCTGGGAGACAGTGAACGAGCAGTACTTC. Amino acid sequence: CASSWETVNEQYF.

The CDR3: CASSYRQGQRNEQFF. The CDR3, as DNA: TGTGCCAGCAGTTACAGGCAGGGGCAGCGCAATGAGCAGTTCTTC. The rearrangement links TRBV6-5 to TRBJ2-1; D possibly corresponds to TRBD1 (6 bases). CDR1 and CDR2 (germline): MNHEY, SVGAGI. The CDR3 spans 15 residues. V was pared by 2 bases and J by 6 bases, with 14 bases between.

The chain employs TRBV30 and TRBJ2-3, with D unresolved. Trimming left V 0 bases short and J 3 bases short, with 7 bases between. Per germline, CDR1 GTSNPN and CDR2 SVGIG (reference sequence). This CDR3 spans 13 amino acids. The CDR3 region has the DNA TGTGCCTGGAGTGTCGACTGGACAGATACGCAGTATTTT. This sequence encodes CAWSVDWTDTQYF.

The chain joins TRBV7-6 to TRBJ2-5, with D perhaps matching TRBD2 (5 bases). Germline CDR1 SGHVS, CDR2 FNYEAQ. Trimming took 5 bases from V and 5 from J, leaving 39 bases between them. The CDR3 covers 22 residues. In DNA, the CDR3 is TGTGCCAGCAGCGCCCATTTGGCGGAGAGGGTCGCTAGCCCAAGAAGAGAGGAGACCCAGTACTTC. As protein: CASSAHLAERVASPRREETQYF.

The chain is built from TRBV27 and TRBJ1-1, with D unresolved. Germline lookup yields CDR1 MNHEY and CDR2 SMNVEV (reference sequence). Trimming pared 8 bases from V and 11 bases from J, leaving 15 bases between. There are 11 residues in the CDR3. In nucleotides, the CDR3 is TGTGCCAGCGGATATGAGTATCCGGCTTTCTTT. It is translated as CASGYEYPAFF.

The chain joins TRBV19 to TRBJ2-5; 8 bases are a match to TRBD1. CDR3 length: 14 amino acids. With V trimmed by 9 bases and J by 2 bases, 8 bases remained unmatched. Germline CDR1 reads LNHDA; CDR2 reads SQIVND (reference sequence). CDR3 bases: TGTGCCAGCCGGCTCCACAGGGGGCAAGAGACCCAGTACTTC. Protein: CASRLHRGQETQYF.

The chain uses TRBV7-3 and TRBJ2-2, with TRBD1 matching over 10 bases. The ends lost 1 base at V and 4 bases at J; junction bases unmatched: 3. Germline values: CDR1 SGHTA, CDR2 FQGTGA. The CDR3 has 16 amino acids. CDR3 loop: CASSLRQGAVTGELFF. CDR3 bases: TGTGCCAGCAGCTTAAGACAGGGGGCGGTCACCGGGGAGCTGTTTTTT.

The V call is TRBV9, the J call TRBJ1-2; tentatively, D is TRBD1 (6 bases). The CDR3 sequence is 14 residues long. Germline-derived CDR1 and CDR2 are SGDLS and YYNGEE. The germline V and J ends were trimmed by 4 bases and 4 bases, with 14 bases remaining between them. CDR3 DNA: TGTGCCAGCAGCAGAGCCGGGGGCGTCTATGGCTACACCTTC. This gives the protein CASSRAGGVYGYTF.

The chain employs TRBV27 and TRBJ2-1; either TRBD1 or TRBD2 may fit D (5 bases each). Germline V gene sequence: CDR1 MNHEY, CDR2 SMNVEV (reference sequence). Trimming pared 0 bases from V and 8 bases from J, leaving 17 bases between. This CDR3 is built from 16 residues. The CDR3 region is CASSLSRGIGFYEQFF. DNA of the CDR3: TGTGCCAGCAGTTTATCGAGGGGCATAGGTTTCTATGAGCAGTTCTTC.

V and J are TRBV10-3 and TRBJ2-7; possible D gene TRBD2, 5 bases. This CDR3 comprises 12 residues. V was cut by 5 bases and J by 7 bases, with 12 bases left in between. Germline V gene lookup returns CDR1 ENHRY and CDR2 SYGVKD. The CDR3 spells CAISSTSYEQYF. In DNA, the CDR3 is TGTGCCATCAGTTCAACTAGTTATGAGCAGTACTTC.

V usage is TRBV28 and J usage is TRBJ2-3; maybe TRBD2 (5 bases). This CDR3 comprises 15 residues. Germline V gives CDR1 MDHEN, CDR2 SYDVKM. V was trimmed by 4 bases and J by 3 bases, leaving 14 bases between them. CDR3 DNA: TGTGCCAGCAGTTCCTACGGGGATGCGACAGATACGCAGTATTTT. This sequence encodes CASSSYGDATDTQYF.